The 18 T cell receptor beta chains given below trace back to one sample, sequenced in a study of CD8+CD57+ T cells in acquired aplastic anemia. Patients included in sequencing had previously demonstrated CD8+CD57+ cell expansion by flow cytometry. Profiles of TCR beta VDJ and CDR3 were generated from a genomic DNA template. TCRdb re-derived calls from the reads in MiXCR, one entry per CDR3 protein. The data contain under 200,000 distinct CDR3 sequences, less than 50% of them singletons. The sequenced material came from sorted CD4+, CD8+, or CD8+CD57+ T cells (not recorded which) from PBMCs. The origin of the receptors is a human donor with aplastic anemia.

This clonotype occurred many times. CDR3 protein: CASSLRGTSGNEQYF. Written as DNA, the CDR3 is TGCGCCAGCAGCTTGCGAGGGACTAGCGGGAACGAGCAGTACTTC. The chain employs TRBV5-1 and TRBJ2-7; 13 nucleotides line up with TRBD2. V shed 1 base and J 5 bases; nucleotides not matched to a gene: 3. CDR3 length: 15 residues. CDR1 SGHRS and CDR2 YFSETQ come from the germline V gene.

On this clonotype: A much larger clone lies a single base off, so this may be a read error. V gene TRBV13 combines with J gene TRBJ2-3, with D unresolved. The CDR3 has 17 amino acids. Between the trimmed V and J ends, which lost 7 bases and 0 bases, there was a span of 20 bases. Germline V gene sequence: CDR1 PRHDT, CDR2 FYEKMQ (reference sequence). The CDR3 region is CASNVGREPYSTDTQYF. The DNA of the CDR3 is TGTGCCAGCAACGTAGGAAGGGAACCTTATAGCACAGATACGCAGTATTTT.

This rearrangement joins TRBV10-3 to TRBJ2-1; 8 bases agree with TRBD2. J gave up 0 bases and V 7 bases, and 2 bases lay outside the gene matches. Germline V gives CDR1 ENHRY, CDR2 SYGVKD. The CDR3 sequence is 14 residues long. For the CDR3, the DNA is TGTGCCATCACCAGCGGGAGCTCCTACAATGAGCAGTTCTTC. Translated: CAITSGSSYNEQFF.

CDR3: CAISESTARVPTYEQYF. Here the CDR3 DNA reads TGTGCCATCAGTGAGTCGACCGCGCGGGTCCCTACCTACGAGCAGTACTTC. The rearrangement links TRBV10-3 to TRBJ2-7, with D possibly matching TRBD2 (5 bases). The CDR3 extends over 17 amino acids. Trimming left V 0 bases short and J 2 bases short, with 17 bases between. Germline-derived CDR1 and CDR2 are ENHRY and SYGVKD.

In this sample, this clonotype turned up many times. The rearrangement uses TRBV12-3 or TRBV12-4 and TRBJ2-7; no firm D call. The CDR3 length is 11 residues. V was pared by 6 bases and J by 7 bases, with 10 bases between. The CDR3 nucleotides read TGTGCCAGCAGCCTCCACGCGGAGCAGTACTTC. Encoded protein: CASSLHAEQYF.

Concerning this clonotype: A much larger clone lies one base from this, so it may be a read error. This rearrangement joins TRBV29-1 to TRBJ2-3; D possibly corresponds to TRBD2 (6 bases). The germline gives CDR1 SQVTM, CDR2 ANQGSEA. CDR3 length: 15 residues. The V end was cut by 4 bases, the J end by 2 bases, with 16 bases between. CDR3 in amino acids: CSVGAGSGITDTQYF. CDR3 sequence (DNA): TGCAGCGTTGGGGCTGGTAGCGGAATCACAGATACGCAGTATTTT.

There are many counts of this clonotype. CDR3 sequence reads: CASSVPRTAPNTGELFF. CDR3 nucleotides: TGTGCCAGCAGCGTGCCCCGGACAGCCCCGAACACCGGGGAGCTGTTTTTT. This chain connects TRBV9 to TRBJ2-2; perhaps TRBD1 as D (6 bases). Germline-derived CDR1 and CDR2 are SGDLS and YYNGEE. The V gene lost 2 bases and the J gene lost 0 bases, with 14 bases spanning the gap. The CDR3 length is 17 residues.

This clonotype has ten or more counts. J is TRBJ2-7 and V is TRBV11-3; 10 bases align to TRBD2. The CDR3 contains 15 residues. V lost 3 bases to trimming and J lost 2 bases; unmatched junction nucleotides: 4. Looked up from germline, CDR1 is SGHNT and CDR2 is YENEEA. The CDR3 sequence is CASSFASGSTYEQYF. DNA for the CDR3: TGTGCCAGCAGCTTTGCTAGCGGGAGTACCTACGAGCAGTACTTC.

This clonotype was observed at least ten times. CDR3 amino acids: CASSIGQGVGNEQFF. The CDR3 region has the DNA TGTGCCAGTAGTATCGGGCAGGGGGTAGGGAATGAGCAGTTCTTC. The gene calls are TRBV19 and TRBJ2-1, with 7 bases lining up with TRBD1. CDR1 and CDR2 from the germline V gene are LNHDA and SQIVND (reference sequence). The V gene end was trimmed by 3 bases and the J gene end by 7 bases; junction bases not matched to a gene: 9. CDR3 size: 15 residues. Using reference TRBV19 and TRBJ2-1 for the parts outside the CDR3, the full variable domain is DGGITQSPKYLFRKEGQNVTLSCEQNLNHDAMYWYRQDPGQGLRLIYYSQIVNDFQKGDIAEGYSVSREKKESFPLTVTSAQKNPTAFYLCASSIGQGVGNEQFFGPGTRLTVL.

At least ten counts were recorded for this clonotype. The gene calls are TRBV10-1 and TRBJ2-7; D may be TRBD1 or TRBD2 (5 bases each). Between the trimmed V and J ends, which lost 6 bases and 3 bases, there was a span of 12 bases. Germline assignment: CDR1 WNHNN and CDR2 SYGVQD (reference sequence). CDR3 length: 13 amino acids. CDR3 bases: TGCGCCAGCAGCGAGGGGACGGACTACGAGCAGTACTTC. It codes for CASSEGTDYEQYF.

This clonotype is a singleton in its sample. Since the CDR3 does not end with the conserved phenylalanine or tryptophan, this likely comes from a read error. The J gene is TRBJ2-4, the V gene TRBV19; D gene unclear. V lost 5 bases to trimming and J lost 0 bases, with 17 bases between them. CDR1 LNHDA and CDR2 SQIVND come from the germline V gene (reference sequence). The CDR3 runs 17 residues. CDR3 residues: CASSSFSVVVAKNIQYL. In DNA form, the CDR3 reads TGTGCCAGTAGTTCCTTCTCAGTGGTTGTAGCCAAAAACATTCAGTACCTC.

This clonotype was counted ten times or more. This chain uses TRBV6-4 with TRBJ2-7; 8 positions agree with TRBD2. Per germline, CDR1 MRHNA and CDR2 SNTAGT. V was clipped by 0 bases and J by 4 bases; unmatched bases: 2. The length of the CDR3 is 14 residues. The CDR3 DNA is TGTGCCAGCAGTGACTCGGGACTAGTATACGAGCAGTACTTC. It codes for CASSDSGLVYEQYF.

The chain carries TRBV10-1 and TRBJ2-7; TRBD2 matches 12 bases. Germline V lookup: CDR1 WNHNN, CDR2 SYGVQD (reference sequence). The CDR3 has 17 amino acids. V lost 6 bases and J lost 2; bases outside the gene matches: 11. The CDR3 region is CASSDLPGLAGTYEQYF. CDR3 nucleotide sequence: TGCGCCAGCAGCGACCTGCCGGGACTAGCGGGTACCTACGAGCAGTACTTC.

In this sample, this clonotype turned up many times. The V call is TRBV6-2 or TRBV6-3, the J call TRBJ2-7, with no clear D. Trimming removed 2 bases at V and 6 bases at J, with 8 bases between. Germline loops: CDR1 MNHEY, CDR2 SVGEGT. There are 12 residues in the CDR3. DNA for the CDR3: TGTGCCAGCAGTTACCCTAGTAGCGAGCAGTACTTC. Protein sequence: CASSYPSSEQYF.

This clonotype was counted a single time. V usage is TRBV20-1 and J usage is TRBJ2-1; the match to TRBD2 covers 9 bases. J lost 7 bases, V lost 1 base, and 2 bases had no gene match. Germline-derived CDR1 and CDR2 are DFQATT and SNEGSKA (reference sequence). CDR3 size: 13 residues. CDR3 DNA sequence: TGCAGTGCTAGAGGACTAGCGGAAAATGAGCAGTTCTTC. This sequence encodes CSARGLAENEQFF.

This clonotype was detected many times. This chain joins TRBV6-5 and TRBJ1-2; no clear D. Trimming took off 4 bases at V and 4 bases at J, with 10 bases between the two ends. The CDR3 consists of 13 residues. Germline CDR1 and CDR2: MNHEY and SVGAGI. The CDR3 spells CASSFDPSYGYTF. The CDR3 region has the DNA TGTGCCAGCAGTTTCGACCCCAGCTATGGCTACACCTTC.

The CDR3, as DNA: TGCAGCGTTGATGGCCAGCGGGGATACAATGAGCAGTTCTTC. Translating gives CSVDGQRGYNEQFF. V usage is TRBV29-1 and J usage is TRBJ2-1; 7 positions agree with TRBD2. CDR1 is SQVTM and CDR2 is ANQGSEA in the germline V gene. With V trimmed by 3 bases and J by 4 bases, 6 bases remained unmatched. The CDR3 loop spans 14 amino acids.

This clonotype was recorded many times. This sequence joins TRBV6-5 and TRBJ2-6; D is unclear. The CDR3 contains 12 residues. Between the trimmed V and J ends, which lost 6 bases and 4 bases, there was a span of 4 bases. Germline V gene sequence: CDR1 MNHEY, CDR2 SVGAGI. CDR3 DNA: TGTGCCAGCAGATTGGGGGCCAACGTCCTGACTTTC. Translation: CASRLGANVLTF.